These 5 T cell receptor beta chains share one sample of origin, sequenced in a study of vaccination and CD4 T cells after COVID-19. The antigens for these receptors are not known. The treatment denotes: roughly nine-day PBMC culture with coronavirus spike peptide pools or control peptides (ViraFEST assay). Cultured CD4+ T cell DNA was sequenced using the Oncomine TCR Beta short-read assay. TCRdb reprocessed the PCR reads via MiXCR and lists one record per CDR3 protein. The sample contains 17,000 or so distinct CDR3 sequences, over 65% of which appear only once. Sequences were obtained from CD4+ T cells from blood, cultured in vitro. The receptors here all came from a human donor who had recovered from COVID-19.

The V and J genes are TRBV20-1 and TRBJ2-7, with 7 positions matching TRBD2. Trimming cost V 5 bases and J 0 bases; bases outside gene matches: 4. In germline, CDR1 is DFQATT, CDR2 SNEGSKA (reference sequence). The CDR3 covers 13 residues. CDR3 nucleotide sequence: TGCAGTGCTGCCTGGGGGGGCTCCTACGAGCAGTACTTC. Translating it yields CSAAWGGSYEQYF.

The CDR3 loop reads CASSWGTAAGELFF. The CDR3 bases are TGTGCCAGCAGCTGGGGTACCGCCGCCGGGGAGCTGTTTTTT. The genes are TRBV6-1 and TRBJ2-2; D unclear. The V end was cut by 6 bases, the J end by 6 bases, with 14 bases between. From germline, CDR1 is MNHNS and CDR2 SASEGT. This CDR3 region has 14 residues.

The V call is TRBV11-2, the J call TRBJ1-1, with D possibly being TRBD1 (5 bases). Germline-derived CDR1 and CDR2 are SGHAT and FQNNGV. CDR3 size: 13 residues. The germline V and J ends were trimmed by 5 bases and 5 bases, with 12 bases remaining between them. Written as DNA, the CDR3 is TGTGCCAGCAGCCTTCAAGGGGTTACTGAAGCTTTCTTT. Translation gives CASSLQGVTEAFF.

In its sample, this clonotype was seen once. V and J are TRBV4-3 and TRBJ1-3; weak D call: TRBD1 (6 bases). Deletions cut 2 bases from V and 0 bases from J, with 11 bases between. Germline V gene lookup returns CDR1 LGHNA and CDR2 YSLEER. This CDR3 has 16 amino acids. This chain's CDR3 is CASSQKPQGSGNTIYF. The CDR3 nucleotides are TGCGCCAGCAGCCAAAAACCACAGGGCTCTGGAAACACCATATATTTT.

CDR3: CAWRGTGEGYTF. Here the CDR3 DNA reads TGTGCCTGGAGGGGGACAGGGGAGGGCTACACCTTC. This rearrangement joins TRBV30 to TRBJ1-2; the match to TRBD1 covers 10 bases. The germline V gene encodes CDR1 GTSNPN and CDR2 SVGIG (reference sequence). CDR3 size: 12 residues. With 3 bases clipped from V and 8 bases from J, the junction kept 3 bases outside the gene matches.